Below, 23 T cell receptor beta chains from the same sample are listed, as sequenced in a study of beta chain features in type 1 diabetes. TCRB transcripts that were expressed got sequenced, as all of the isolated RNA had been reverse transcribed. TCRdb keeps only in-frame clones here, not all; method: immunoSEQ multiplex PCR. The sample contains about 290,000 clones, approximately 8.1% of which appear only once. What was sequenced was central memory CD4+ T cells from blood. The source of these receptors is a woman between 18 and 29 years old in good health.

The sample holds many counts of this clone. The same CDR3 arises from other DNA sequences in this sample as well. The rearrangement links TRBV4-1 to TRBJ2-3; TRBD2 matches at 13 bases. The CDR3 covers 16 residues. The V gene end was trimmed by 2 bases and the J gene end by 4 bases; junction bases not matched to a gene: 3. From germline, CDR1 is MGHRA and CDR2 YSYEKL. CDR3 loop: CASSQTSGGASDTQYF. The CDR3 DNA reads as TGCGCCAGCAGCCAAACTAGCGGGGGGGCCTCAGATACGCAGTATTTT.

CDR3 loop: CASSPRGTANTGELFF. The CDR3 DNA follows: TGTGCCAGCAGTCCGAGAGGGACAGCGAACACCGGGGAGCTGTTTTTT. The chain uses TRBV28 and TRBJ2-2, with TRBD1 matching over 7 bases. Per the germline V gene, CDR1 is MDHEN and CDR2 is SYDVKM. This CDR3 spans 16 amino acids. V shed 5 bases and J 0 bases; nucleotides not matched to a gene: 6.

The table lists this clone with a few counts. The chain carries TRBV9 and TRBJ2-1; TRBD2 matches at 13 bases. This CDR3 contains 16 residues. Germline values: CDR1 SGDLS, CDR2 YYNGEE. The V segment lost 3 bases and the J segment 6 bases; nucleotides outside the gene matches: 6. DNA of the CDR3: TGTGCCAGCAGCGAGTGGGGACTAGCGGGACCCAATGAGCAGTTCTTC. This encodes CASSEWGLAGPNEQFF.

V usage is TRBV9 and J usage is TRBJ2-5, with a possible D match to TRBD2 (5 bases). Per germline, CDR1 SGDLS and CDR2 YYNGEE. V dropped 4 bases and J dropped 2 bases, with 9 bases sitting between them. The CDR3 consists of 13 residues. The CDR3 spells CASSPRLQETQYF. The CDR3 coding sequence is TGTGCCAGCAGCCCCCGACTACAAGAGACCCAGTACTTC.

The V and J genes are TRBV7-8 and TRBJ1-1; D unresolved. CDR3 length equals 14 residues. In germline, CDR1 is SGHVS, CDR2 FQNEAQ. The germline V and J ends were trimmed by 1 base and 2 bases, with 8 bases remaining between them. DNA for the CDR3: TGTGCCAGCAGCTTAGATCCAGAAAACACTGAAGCTTTCTTT. Protein product: CASSLDPENTEAFF. Complete variable domain (other parts from reference TRBV7-8 and TRBJ1-1): GAGVSQSPRYKVAKRGQDVALRCDPISGHVSLFWYQQALGQGPEFLTYFQNEAQLDKSGLPSDRFFAERPEGSVSTLKIQRTQQEDSAVYLCASSLDPENTEAFFGQGTRLTVV.

The rearrangement uses TRBV25-1 and TRBJ1-3; no clear D gene. Looked up from germline, CDR1 is MGHDK and CDR2 is SYGVNS. Trimming pared 6 bases from V and 1 base from J, leaving 10 bases between. This CDR3 contains 14 residues. The DNA for the CDR3 is TGTGCCAGCAGGCCAGCGGGGTCTGGAAACACCATATATTTT. Residues: CASRPAGSGNTIYF.

In this sample, this clone turned up once. DNA for the CDR3: TGTGCCAGCGCCCACAGGGTTGGGGCCAACGTCCTGACTTTC. This sequence encodes CASAHRVGANVLTF. V gene TRBV27 combines with J gene TRBJ2-6; a weak D match, TRBD1 (6 bases). V lost 8 bases and J lost 3, with 11 bases in between. Germline CDR1 and CDR2: MNHEY and SMNVEV (reference sequence). The CDR3 spans 14 residues.

This CDR3 reads CASSSPSRSYNEKLFF. CDR3 DNA: TGTGCCAGCAGTTCCCCCTCCCGGAGCTATAACGAAAAACTGTTTTTT. This chain uses TRBV28 with TRBJ1-4, with D hard to call. Germline V gene lookup returns CDR1 MDHEN and CDR2 SYDVKM. The CDR3 is 16 amino acids. The V gene lost 4 bases and the J gene lost 8 bases, with 20 bases spanning the gap. Full variable domain (remainder filled in from reference TRBV28 and TRBJ1-4): DVKVTQSSRYLVKRTGEKVFLECVQDMDHENMFWYRQDPGLGLRLIYFSYDVKMKEKGDIPEGYSVSREKKERFSLILESASTNQTSMYLCASSSPSRSYNEKLFFGSGTQLSVL.

The table lists this clone with a few counts. The genes are TRBV4-1 and TRBJ2-5; 8 bases are a match to TRBD1. Germline V lookup: CDR1 MGHRA, CDR2 YSYEKL. The CDR3 is 17 residues long. V lost 5 bases, J lost 3 bases, and 14 bases stayed unmatched. CDR3 in DNA: TGCGCCAGCAGCTCTCATCCAGGGGGCGCGGGTGAAGAGACCCAGTACTTC. Translating gives CASSSHPGGAGEETQYF.

The chain combines TRBV7-8 with TRBJ2-7, with D maybe TRBD2 (6 bases). This CDR3 contains 14 residues. Germline V lookup: CDR1 SGHVS, CDR2 FQNEAQ. The V gene lost 3 bases and the J gene lost 4 bases, with 13 bases spanning the gap. The chain's CDR3 is CASSLGGPTYEQYF. CDR3 coding DNA: TGTGCCAGCAGCTTGGGGGGTCCGACTTACGAGCAGTACTTC.

This clone was found many times. The chain uses TRBV15 and TRBJ2-1; TRBD2 agrees at 14 bases. The CDR3 covers 15 residues. After removal of 2 bases from V and 10 bases from J, the junction contained 4 bases not matched to a gene. Germline CDR1 and CDR2: LNHNV and YYDKDF (reference sequence). CDR3 in amino acids: CATSRSGLAGEEQFF. The DNA of the CDR3 is TGTGCCACCAGCAGATCGGGACTAGCGGGAGAAGAGCAGTTCTTC.

This clone has a handful of counts. The sample holds other DNA sequences that translate to the same CDR3. CDR3 nucleotide sequence: TGCGCCAGCAGCTTGCCAGAAGAGACCCAGTACTTC. Translating it yields CASSLPEETQYF. The rearrangement links TRBV5-1 to TRBJ2-5; unclear D gene. Trimming stripped 1 base from V and 3 bases from J, with 4 bases between. CDR1 and CDR2 from the germline V gene are SGHRS and YFSETQ. The length of the CDR3 is 12 residues.

The chain carries TRBV9 and TRBJ1-2; possible D gene TRBD1, 6 bases. Germline V gene lookup returns CDR1 SGDLS and CDR2 YYNGEE. V was trimmed by 3 bases and J by 7 bases, leaving 10 bases between them. CDR3 length: 12 amino acids. The DNA for the CDR3 is TGTGCCAGCAGCGGGACAGTACGTGGCTACACCTTC. This codes for CASSGTVRGYTF.

V gene TRBV7-9 combines with J gene TRBJ2-3, with unresolved D. Germline V CDR1 and CDR2: SEHNR, FQNEAQ (reference sequence). This CDR3 is 15 amino acids long. V lost 5 bases and J 2 bases, leaving 14 bases between the germline ends. CDR3 residues: CASSLNTDSTDTQYF. In DNA, the CDR3 is TGTGCCAGCAGCCTGAACACAGATTCCACAGATACGCAGTATTTT. The variable domain in full, completed from reference TRBV7-9 and TRBJ2-3, reads DTGVSQNPRHKITKRGQNVTFRCDPISEHNRLYWYRQTLGQGPEFLTYFQNEAQLEKSRLLSDRFSAERPKGSFSTLEIQRTEQGDSAMYLCASSLNTDSTDTQYFGPGTRLTVL.

This clone came up many times. The chain couples TRBV28 to TRBJ1-1; D gene ambiguous. The CDR3 contains 13 residues. V was cut by 4 bases and J by 4 bases, with 10 bases left in between. CDR1 and CDR2 (germline): MDHEN, SYDVKM. CDR3 nucleotide sequence: TGTGCCAGCAGTTACGGTGTAGGCACTGAAGCTTTCTTT. Its protein is CASSYGVGTEAFF.

This sequence joins TRBV2 and TRBJ2-1; possible D gene TRBD2, 5 bases. This CDR3 is built from 13 residues. V was cut by 5 bases and J by 7 bases, with 12 bases left in between. Germline assignment: CDR1 SNHLY and CDR2 FYNNEI. CDR3 DNA: TGTGCCAGCAGTCCGGACCGGAGGAATGAGCAGTTCTTC. This translates into CASSPDRRNEQFF. Together with reference TRBV2 and TRBJ2-1, the CDR3 gives the full variable domain: EPEVTQTPSHQVTQMGQEVILRCVPISNHLYFYWYRQILGQKVEFLVSFYNNEISEKSEIFDDQFSVERPDGSNFTLKIRSTKLEDSAMYFCASSPDRRNEQFFGPGTRLTVL.

This clone was seen ten or more times. The chain joins TRBV5-8 to TRBJ1-5; D remains ambiguous. Germline V gene lookup returns CDR1 SGHTS and CDR2 YDEGEE. The CDR3 sequence is 12 residues long. V dropped 4 bases and J dropped 9 bases, with 11 bases sitting between them. CDR3 sequence reads: CASSQILGPQHF. The CDR3 nucleotides read TGTGCCAGCAGCCAGATACTGGGGCCCCAGCATTTT. Full variable domain (remainder filled in from reference TRBV5-8 and TRBJ1-5): EAGVTQSPTHLIKTRGQQATLRCSPISGHTSVYWYQQALGLGLQFLLWYDEGEERNRGNFPPRFSGRQFPNYSSELNVNALELEDSALYLCASSQILGPQHFGDGTRLSIL.

The sample holds a few counts of this clone. The rearrangement links TRBV4-3 to TRBJ2-3; the match to TRBD1 covers 7 bases. Germline-derived CDR1 and CDR2 are LGHNA and YSLEER. The CDR3 extends over 17 amino acids. The ends lost 4 bases at V and 6 bases at J; junction bases unmatched: 16. In DNA, the CDR3 is TGCGCCAGCAGCCCCCCGACACAGGGGATCCTCCTCGATACGCAGTATTTT. This translates into CASSPPTQGILLDTQYF.

This clone came up a few times. This sequence joins TRBV2 and TRBJ2-6; a possible D gene is TRBD2 (5 bases). The germline V gene encodes CDR1 SNHLY and CDR2 FYNNEI. The length of the CDR3 is 15 residues. V shed 5 bases and J shed 1 base, with 9 bases lying between them. This CDR3 is CASSREGSGANVLTF. CDR3 in DNA: TGTGCCAGCAGTCGAGAGGGTTCTGGGGCCAACGTCCTGACTTTC.

This clone was counted many times. V gene TRBV2 combines with J gene TRBJ1-1; D is possibly TRBD1 (5 bases). V dropped 7 bases and J dropped 1 base, with 10 bases sitting between them. The CDR3 is 13 residues long. Germline V gene sequence: CDR1 SNHLY, CDR2 FYNNEI. The DNA of the CDR3 is TGTGCCAGCAAGATGGACACGAACACTGAAGCTTTCTTT. It yields the protein CASKMDTNTEAFF.

This clone was detected a few times. This chain links TRBV5-4 with TRBJ2-1; 10 bases fit TRBD1. V lost 2 bases, J lost 8 bases, and 10 bases stayed unmatched. CDR1 and CDR2 from the germline V gene are SGHNT and YYREEE (reference sequence). The CDR3 sequence is 16 residues long. This CDR3 is CASSLTWDRGSYEQFF. As DNA, the CDR3 is TGTGCCAGCAGCTTAACATGGGACAGGGGAAGCTATGAGCAGTTCTTC. The full variable domain, in which reference TRBV5-4 and TRBJ2-1 provide the parts outside the CDR3, is ETGVTQSPTHLIKTRGQQVTLRCSSQSGHNTVSWYQQALGQGPQFIFQYYREEENGRGNFPPRFSGLQFPNYSSELNVNALELDDSALYLCASSLTWDRGSYEQFFGPGTRLTVL.

This clone appeared a few times. The chain employs TRBV10-3 and TRBJ2-1, with TRBD2 identical over 9 bases. The V segment lost 3 bases and the J segment 5 bases; nucleotides outside the gene matches: 14. The CDR3 totals 18 residues. CDR1 ENHRY and CDR2 SYGVKD come from the germline V gene. CDR3 nucleotide sequence: TGTGCCATCAGTGACCCACAAAAGAGACTAGCGGAAAACAATGAGCAGTTCTTC. Protein: CAISDPQKRLAENNEQFF.

The genes are TRBV2 and TRBJ1-4; 7 bases fit TRBD1. This CDR3 region has 14 residues. Germline assignment: CDR1 SNHLY and CDR2 FYNNEI. Germline trimming cut 6 bases from V and 15 bases from J; bases unmatched to any gene: 16. The CDR3 loop reads CASRRQGVGEILFF. The CDR3, as DNA: TGTGCCAGCAGGCGACAGGGTGTGGGGGAAATCTTGTTTTTT.